The T cell receptor beta chain under discussion was sequenced for a study of radiotherapy plus CTLA-4 blockade in lung cancer. Sequenced by immunoSEQ multiplex PCR; TCRdb stores in-frame clones only, minus some. Of 83,000 or so clones listed, roughly 80% are singletons. This receptor was taken from a human donor with non-small cell lung cancer who had stable disease on radiotherapy plus ipilimumab. Sequenced material: peripheral blood, taken from a patient treated with radiotherapy plus ipilimumab.

CDR3 protein: CSVDRERDTQYF. CDR3 nucleotides: TGCAGCGTCGACAGGGAGCGAGATACGCAGTATTTT. The chain combines TRBV29-1 with TRBJ2-3; 7 bases are a match to TRBD1. Germline trimming cut 6 bases from V and 5 bases from J; bases unmatched to any gene: 5. Germline lookup yields CDR1 SQVTM and CDR2 ANQGSEA. The CDR3 covers 12 residues.